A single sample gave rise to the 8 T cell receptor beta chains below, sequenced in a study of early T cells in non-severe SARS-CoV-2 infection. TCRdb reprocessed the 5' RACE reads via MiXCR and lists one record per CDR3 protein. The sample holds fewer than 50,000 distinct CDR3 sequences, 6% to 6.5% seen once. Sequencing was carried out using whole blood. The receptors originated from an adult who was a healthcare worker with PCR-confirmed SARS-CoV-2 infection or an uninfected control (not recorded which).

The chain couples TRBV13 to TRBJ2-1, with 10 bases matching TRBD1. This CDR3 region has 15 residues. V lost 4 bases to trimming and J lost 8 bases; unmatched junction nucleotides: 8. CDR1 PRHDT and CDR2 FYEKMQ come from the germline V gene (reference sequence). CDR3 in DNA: TGTGCCAGCAGCTCCTCCCGACAGGGGGCCTATGAGCAGTTCTTC. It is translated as CASSSSRQGAYEQFF. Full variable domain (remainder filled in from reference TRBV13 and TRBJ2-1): AAGVIQSPRHLIKEKRETATLKCYPIPRHDTVYWYQQGPGQDPQFLISFYEKMQSDKGSIPDRFSAQQFSDYHSELNMSSLELGDSALYFCASSSSRQGAYEQFFGPGTRLTVL.

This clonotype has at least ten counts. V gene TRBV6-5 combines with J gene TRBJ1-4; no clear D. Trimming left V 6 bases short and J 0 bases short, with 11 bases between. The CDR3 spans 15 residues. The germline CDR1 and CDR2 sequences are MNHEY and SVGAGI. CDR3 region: CASSRGGATNEKLFF. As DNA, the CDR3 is TGTGCCAGCAGCCGAGGAGGCGCAACTAATGAAAAACTGTTTTTT.

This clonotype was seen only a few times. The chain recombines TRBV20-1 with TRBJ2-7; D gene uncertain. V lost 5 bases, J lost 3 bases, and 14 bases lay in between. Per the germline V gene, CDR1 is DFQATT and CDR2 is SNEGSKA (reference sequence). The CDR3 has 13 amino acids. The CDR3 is CSASTNSHYEQYF. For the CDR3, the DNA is TGCAGTGCTTCCACGAACAGCCACTACGAGCAGTACTTC.

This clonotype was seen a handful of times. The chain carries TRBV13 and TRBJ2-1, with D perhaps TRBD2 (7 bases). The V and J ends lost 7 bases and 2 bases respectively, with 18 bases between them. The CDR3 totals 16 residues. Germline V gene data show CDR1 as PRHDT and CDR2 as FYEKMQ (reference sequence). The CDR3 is CASIPPGGGPYNEQFF. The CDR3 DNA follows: TGTGCCAGCATCCCCCCGGGCGGGGGCCCCTACAATGAGCAGTTCTTC.

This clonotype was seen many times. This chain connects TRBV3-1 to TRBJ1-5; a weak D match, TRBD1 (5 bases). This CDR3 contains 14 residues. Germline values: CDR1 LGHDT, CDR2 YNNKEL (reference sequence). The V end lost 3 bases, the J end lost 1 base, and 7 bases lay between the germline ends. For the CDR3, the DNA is TGTGCCAGCAGCCAGGGGCAGAGCAATCAGCCCCAGCATTTT. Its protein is CASSQGQSNQPQHF. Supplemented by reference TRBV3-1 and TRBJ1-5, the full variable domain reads DTAVSQTPKYLVTQMGNDKSIKCEQNLGHDTMYWYKQDSKKFLKIMFSYNNKELIINETVPNRFSPKSPDKAHLNLHINSLELGDSAVYFCASSQGQSNQPQHFGDGTRLSIL.

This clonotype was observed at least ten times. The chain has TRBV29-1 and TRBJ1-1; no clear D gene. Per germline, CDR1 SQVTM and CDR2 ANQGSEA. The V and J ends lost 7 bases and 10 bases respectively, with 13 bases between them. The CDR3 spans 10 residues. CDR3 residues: CSAGPEGAFF. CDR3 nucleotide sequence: TGCAGCGCCGGGCCAGAGGGAGCTTTCTTT.

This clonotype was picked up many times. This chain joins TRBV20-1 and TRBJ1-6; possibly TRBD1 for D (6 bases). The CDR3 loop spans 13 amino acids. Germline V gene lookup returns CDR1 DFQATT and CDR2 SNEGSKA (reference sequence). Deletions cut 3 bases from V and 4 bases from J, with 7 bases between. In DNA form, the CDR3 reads TGCAGTGCTAGGGGGGCGTATAATTCACCCCTCCACTTT. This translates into CSARGAYNSPLHF.

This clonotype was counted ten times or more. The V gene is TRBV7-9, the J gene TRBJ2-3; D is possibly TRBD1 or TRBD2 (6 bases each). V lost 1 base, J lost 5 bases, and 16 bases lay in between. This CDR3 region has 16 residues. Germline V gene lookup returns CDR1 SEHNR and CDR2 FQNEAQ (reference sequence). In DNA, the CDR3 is TGTGCCAGCAGCTTAGGAGGGGGGCGAGGTGGAGATACGCAGTATTTT. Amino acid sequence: CASSLGGGRGGDTQYF.